This TCR beta chain emerged from a study of regulatory T cells in long-lasting Graves disease. Many counts were recorded for this clonotype. Its antigen remains unidentified. Described time point: newly diagnosed GD, antithyroid drugs for less than 3 months. There was RNA extracted from PBMCs, and the TCR library was made from it. To make TCR beta libraries, researchers used iRepertoire HTBI primers and Arm-PCR of CDR3 regions. Each CDR3 protein gets one entry after TCRdb re-called the multiplex PCR reads with MiXCR. The sample holds some 250,000 distinct CDR3 sequences, 18% seen once. CDR1 and CDR2 (germline): MNHEY, SVGAGI. Trimming cost V 0 bases and J 6 bases, with 15 bases left between them. This CDR3 spans 17 amino acids. Study-level results: TRBV28, TRBJ1-2 and TRBJ2-5 were segments that persistent disease favored.

This TCR derives from a female donor with Graves disease. The chain is built from TRBV6-5 and TRBJ1-6, with no clear D. The input for sequencing was peripheral blood mononuclear cells (PBMCs), taken at new diagnosis, from a patient treated with antithyroid drugs. In DNA form, the CDR3 reads TGTGCCAGCAGTTACTCGGCACCGGGGTCAGCTAATTCACCCCTCCACTTT. As protein: CASSYSAPGSANSPLHF.